This T cell receptor (beta chain) was retrieved from a study of blood T cell repertoires in COVID-19. About the study: PBMCs, B-cell-depleted T cells, or T cells were the source of the cDNA or gDNA that made up the material.

Per the study methods: Scientists estimated how many nucleated cells there were by amplifying reference gene primers. Some clones are missing from TCRdb's copy, which holds only in-frame ones; the method was immunoSEQ multiplex PCR. V and J calls and clone size come straight from that table; D and trimming were deduced from the DNA. The sample records 250,000 or so clones, around 89% being singletons. Participants' own reports of clinical history determined their cohort assignment. V was shortened by 4 bases and J by 3 bases, with 15 bases between the two germline ends. The CDR3 runs to 15 residues. The germline V gene has CDR1 SEHNR and CDR2 FQNEAQ (reference sequence). This clone has only one observation.

Sequencing was performed on PBMCs or T cells enriched from blood (not recorded which). This receptor was obtained from a woman between 25 and 40 years old with acute COVID-19. The chain uses TRBV7-9 and TRBJ1-1; D possibly corresponds to TRBD1 (5 bases). The CDR3 sequence is CASSSLRADDTEAFF. In DNA form, the CDR3 reads TGTGCCAGCAGCTCCCTCAGGGCCGATGACACTGAAGCTTTCTTT.